This passage covers 11 T cell receptor beta chains from one sample sequenced in a study of beta chain features in type 1 diabetes. Expressed TCRB transcripts were sequenced after all isolated RNA was converted to cDNA. TCRdb keeps only in-frame clones here, not all; method: immunoSEQ multiplex PCR. The sample carries under 450,000 clones, approximately 14% recorded once. Sequenced input: naive CD4+ T cells from blood. Every receptor here comes from a man aged 25-45 years in good health.

The table lists this clone with a few counts. The gene calls are TRBV5-5 and TRBJ2-5, with no clear D. Trimming cost V 1 base and J 3 bases, with 10 bases left between them. The germline V gene has CDR1 SGHKS and CDR2 YYEKEE (reference sequence). This CDR3 has 14 amino acids. This CDR3 is CASSLLRPKETQYF. Written as DNA, the CDR3 is TGTGCCAGCAGCTTGTTACGGCCGAAAGAGACCCAGTACTTC.

This clone has a handful of counts. This chain uses TRBV7-2 with TRBJ2-1, with D perhaps matching TRBD1 (5 bases). The CDR3 contains 14 residues. The germline V and J ends were trimmed by 1 base and 13 bases, with 17 bases remaining between them. Per germline, CDR1 SGHTA and CDR2 FQGNSA. In DNA, the CDR3 is TGTGCCAGCAGCTTAGTGGGGCGAGACCAGAACCAGTTCTTC. This codes for CASSLVGRDQNQFF.

This clone turned up a few times. V is TRBV6-5 and J is TRBJ2-2; possibly TRBD2 for D (6 bases). Germline CDR1 is MNHEY and CDR2 is SVGAGI. V was pared by 9 bases and J by 1 base, with 15 bases between. The CDR3 has 15 amino acids. The CDR3 loop reads CASSPGLRNTGELFF. The CDR3 DNA reads TGTGCCAGTTCCCCGGGACTCAGGAACACCGGGGAGCTGTTTTTT.

This clone was observed a handful of times. The gene calls are TRBV7-2 and TRBJ2-7, with 8 bases matching TRBD1. There are 13 residues in the CDR3. The J segment lost 3 bases and the V segment lost 5 bases, leaving 3 bases of the junction unmatched. Germline CDR1 is SGHTA and CDR2 is FQGNSA. For the CDR3, the DNA is TGTGCCAGCAGCCCTACAGGGGGCTACGAGCAGTACGTC. Its translation: CASSPTGGYEQYV.

This rearrangement joins TRBV4-3 to TRBJ2-1, with 9 positions matching TRBD1. This CDR3 region has 15 residues. Germline V gene sequence: CDR1 LGHNA, CDR2 YSLEER. V trimming: 3 bases; J trimming: 9 bases; junction bases outside the gene matches: 9. As DNA, the CDR3 is TGCGCCAGCAGCCACCCGGGACAGGGTTCCGGTGAGCAGTTCTTC. It yields the protein CASSHPGQGSGEQFF.

This clone was counted between two and nine times. The chain links TRBV7-2 to TRBJ2-3; TRBD2 agrees at 7 bases. Germline V gene sequence: CDR1 SGHTA, CDR2 FQGNSA. V lost 5 bases and J lost 2; bases outside the gene matches: 7. CDR3 length equals 15 residues. Written as DNA, the CDR3 is TGTGCCAGCAGCAGACGGGACTATATCACAGATACGCAGTATTTT. Translating it yields CASSRRDYITDTQYF.

This clone was detected many times. The chain carries TRBV30 and TRBJ2-5; tentative D call: TRBD2 (6 bases). The V end lost 0 bases, the J end lost 1 base, and 12 bases lay between the germline ends. The germline gives CDR1 GTSNPN, CDR2 SVGIG (reference sequence). The CDR3 runs 15 residues. CDR3 sequence: CAWSVNLASQETQYF. The DNA for the CDR3 is TGTGCCTGGAGTGTGAACCTAGCGAGCCAAGAGACCCAGTACTTC.

The chain has TRBV4-3 and TRBJ1-2, with D perhaps TRBD1 (6 bases). This CDR3 spans 13 amino acids. The germline CDR1 and CDR2 sequences are LGHNA and YSLEER. V lost 2 bases and J 4 bases, leaving 8 bases between the germline ends. The CDR3 reads CASSQQGTYGYTF. Written as DNA, the CDR3 is TGCGCCAGCAGCCAACAGGGGACCTATGGCTACACCTTC.

This clone was seen a handful of times. The chain is built from TRBV28 and TRBJ2-1; TRBD2 agrees at 11 bases. V lost 6 bases, J lost 4 bases, and 11 bases stayed unmatched. In germline, CDR1 is MDHEN, CDR2 SYDVKM. CDR3 length equals 17 residues. CDR3 in amino acids: CASSPPSGTSGYNEQFF. CDR3 nucleotide sequence: TGTGCCAGCAGCCCCCCTTCCGGGACTAGCGGATACAATGAGCAGTTCTTC. Supplemented by reference TRBV28 and TRBJ2-1, the full variable domain reads DVKVTQSSRYLVKRTGEKVFLECVQDMDHENMFWYRQDPGLGLRLIYFSYDVKMKEKGDIPEGYSVSREKKERFSLILESASTNQTSMYLCASSPPSGTSGYNEQFFGPGTRLTVL.

The rearrangement uses TRBV19 and TRBJ1-1; 8 nucleotides align to TRBD1. This CDR3 region has 15 residues. V gave up 6 bases and J gave up 0 bases; unmatched junction bases: 6. Germline V CDR1 and CDR2: LNHDA, SQIVND (reference sequence). CDR3 sequence reads: CASRGTGLMNTEAFF. The CDR3 DNA follows: TGTGCCAGTAGGGGGACAGGACTCATGAACACTGAAGCTTTCTTT.

The chain is built from TRBV5-4 and TRBJ2-5; maybe TRBD1 (6 bases). Germline V CDR1 and CDR2: SGHNT, YYREEE (reference sequence). The CDR3 is made up of 14 amino acids. V lost 4 bases and J lost 2, with 12 bases in between. Here the CDR3 DNA reads TGTGCCAGCAGCCCTGCGAGGGGGCAAGAGACCCAGTACTTC. This encodes CASSPARGQETQYF.